These 18 T cell receptor beta chains came from one sample sequenced in a study of cytomegalovirus exposure and HLA in healthy donors. This table comes from immunoSEQ multiplex PCR, and its TCRdb copy is limited to in-frame clones, with some not included. There are some 110,000 clones in the sample; approximately 86% occur only once, and about 4% lies in the top ten. Sequencing was done on a sample of PBMCs. The receptors derive from a woman aged 18-29 years in good health and CMV-seropositive.

This rearrangement joins TRBV4-2 to TRBJ2-2; D perhaps matches TRBD2 (5 bases). The ends were cut back, 1 base at V and 7 bases at J, with 13 bases in the middle. The CDR3 totals 15 residues. CDR1 and CDR2 from the germline V gene are LGHNA and YNFKEQ. The CDR3: CASSQALVGGGELFF. In DNA, the CDR3 is TGTGCCAGCAGCCAAGCGTTGGTAGGAGGCGGGGAGCTGTTTTTT.

The J gene is TRBJ1-1, the V gene TRBV27; D is undetermined. Trimming stripped 4 bases from V and 1 base from J, with 10 bases between. The CDR3 loop spans 14 amino acids. Germline V gives CDR1 MNHEY, CDR2 SMNVEV (reference sequence). The CDR3 nucleotides are TGTGCCAGCAGTTCCTACTTGAGGAACACTGAAGCTTTCTTT. Protein product: CASSSYLRNTEAFF.

The chain links TRBV5-5 to TRBJ1-1; D ambiguous. V shed 4 bases and J shed 4 bases, with 14 bases lying between them. This CDR3 comprises 14 residues. The germline gives CDR1 SGHKS, CDR2 YYEKEE (reference sequence). The CDR3 sequence is CASSRPSGSTEAFF. CDR3 nucleotide sequence: TGTGCCAGCAGCCGCCCATCCGGGAGCACTGAAGCTTTCTTT.

The chain combines TRBV20-1 with TRBJ1-1; a possible D gene is TRBD1 (5 bases). The CDR3 sequence is 11 residues long. Trimming stripped 8 bases from V and 0 bases from J, with 7 bases between. Germline lookup yields CDR1 DFQATT and CDR2 SNEGSKA (reference sequence). This chain's CDR3 is CSPGVNTEAFF. Written as DNA, the CDR3 is TGCAGTCCGGGGGTGAACACTGAAGCTTTCTTT.

This chain links TRBV9 with TRBJ2-1; the D gene is possibly TRBD2 (7 bases). The V and J ends lost 6 bases and 4 bases respectively, with 23 bases between them. Per germline, CDR1 SGDLS and CDR2 YYNGEE. The CDR3 is made up of 17 amino acids. The CDR3 loop is CASNLAEGGPGYNEQFF. CDR3 nucleotide sequence: TGTGCCAGCAACCTAGCGGAGGGGGGACCAGGGTACAATGAGCAGTTCTTC.

The chain is built from TRBV11-2 and TRBJ1-1, with unresolved D. The germline V gene has CDR1 SGHAT and CDR2 FQNNGV. The V and J ends lost 5 bases and 1 base respectively, with 14 bases between them. CDR3 size: 15 residues. CDR3 sequence: CASSPRAGGNTEAFF. The CDR3 DNA sequence: TGTGCCAGCAGCCCCCGAGCGGGTGGGAACACTGAAGCTTTCTTT.

The chain has TRBV18 and TRBJ1-1; no clear D. CDR3 length: 16 residues. Trimming left V 1 base short and J 4 bases short, with 16 bases between. CDR1 and CDR2 from the germline V gene are KGHSH and LQKENI. The CDR3 sequence: CASSPQSGVLFTEAFF. The CDR3 DNA reads TGTGCCAGCTCACCACAGTCCGGGGTCCTTTTCACTGAAGCTTTCTTT.

In this sample, this clone turned up a few times. V gene TRBV6-1 combines with J gene TRBJ2-1; no reliable D call. With 5 bases removed from V and 7 bases from J, the gap between germline ends came to 9 bases. This CDR3 is 12 amino acids long. Germline CDR1 and CDR2: MNHNS and SASEGT. In nucleotides, the CDR3 is TGTGCCAGCAGTCCCATCAGGAATGAGCAGTTCTTC. Encoded protein: CASSPIRNEQFF.

In DNA form, the CDR3 reads TGTGCCAGTAGTAGCGCAGCAGGGGGAGCGGATTCACCCCTCCACTTT. Amino acids: CASSSAAGGADSPLHF. This chain links TRBV19 with TRBJ1-6; 7 nucleotides match TRBD1. Looked up from germline, CDR1 is LNHDA and CDR2 is SQIVND (reference sequence). The CDR3 has 16 residues. After removal of 4 bases from V and 8 bases from J, the junction contained 11 bases not matched to a gene.

The CDR3 spells CAWRRRGQASTEAFF. In nucleotides, the CDR3 is TGTGCCTGGAGGAGGCGGGGGCAAGCGAGCACTGAAGCTTTCTTT. The rearrangement uses TRBV30 and TRBJ1-1; tentatively, D is TRBD1 (6 bases). The germline V and J ends were trimmed by 3 bases and 4 bases, with 18 bases remaining between them. This CDR3 has 15 amino acids. The V gene's germline CDR1 is GTSNPN and CDR2 SVGIG (reference sequence).

This chain's CDR3 is CASSPGLAGVEQYF. CDR3 DNA sequence: TGTGCCAGCAGCCCGGGACTAGCGGGGGTCGAGCAGTACTTC. V usage is TRBV7-8 and J usage is TRBJ2-7; 14 positions match TRBD2. Germline-derived CDR1 and CDR2 are SGHVS and FQNEAQ. V lost 5 bases, J lost 6 bases, and 3 bases stayed unmatched. CDR3 length: 14 residues.

CDR3 sequence: CASGGGGPLSQPQHF. The CDR3 nucleotides read TGTGCCAGTGGGGGGGGCGGGCCCCTCAGTCAGCCCCAGCATTTT. The V and J genes are TRBV2 and TRBJ1-5; possible D gene TRBD1, 6 bases. This CDR3 comprises 15 residues. Trimming shortened V by 9 bases and J by 6 bases, and 21 bases separated the two germline ends. Germline V gene sequence: CDR1 SNHLY, CDR2 FYNNEI.

The rearrangement uses TRBV4-1 and TRBJ1-6; TRBD1 is a possible D gene (6 bases). This CDR3 contains 19 residues. V gave up 1 base and J gave up 0 bases, with 16 bases separating them. From germline, CDR1 is MGHRA and CDR2 YSYEKL. The CDR3 spells CASSQGRSRGSSYNSPLHF. The DNA of the CDR3 is TGCGCCAGCAGCCAAGGGAGGTCCAGGGGTAGCTCCTATAATTCACCCCTCCACTTT.

The V and J genes are TRBV18 and TRBJ2-1; TRBD2 aligns across 8 bases. V lost 0 bases, J lost 5 bases, and 0 bases stayed unmatched. There are 14 residues in the CDR3. Germline CDR1 reads KGHSH; CDR2 reads LQKENI. The CDR3 DNA follows: TGTGCCAGCTCACCACCAGCGGGAGACAATGAGCAGTTCTTC. As protein: CASSPPAGDNEQFF.

DNA of the CDR3: TGTGCCAGCAGTGAAGCAGCGGCGAATGAAGCTTTCTTT. It is translated as CASSEAAANEAFF. V usage is TRBV6-1 and J usage is TRBJ1-1; no clear D gene. This CDR3 is 13 amino acids long. The V and J ends lost 0 bases and 7 bases respectively, with 9 bases between them. Looked up from germline, CDR1 is MNHNS and CDR2 is SASEGT.

This clone was found once. The J gene is TRBJ2-1, the V gene TRBV5-1; maybe TRBD1 (5 bases). The CDR3 loop spans 15 amino acids. V was trimmed by 0 bases and J by 9 bases, leaving 16 bases between them. Germline V gene lookup returns CDR1 SGHRS and CDR2 YFSETQ. CDR3 region: CASSLETPVRGEQFF. DNA for the CDR3: TGCGCCAGCAGCTTGGAAACCCCGGTAAGGGGTGAGCAGTTCTTC.

The V gene is TRBV9, the J gene TRBJ1-6, with D unclear. From germline, CDR1 is SGDLS and CDR2 YYNGEE. V was clipped by 0 bases and J by 10 bases, with 14 bases between them. The CDR3 totals 15 residues. CDR3 loop: CASSVGQVEESPLHF. CDR3 bases: TGTGCCAGCAGCGTAGGCCAGGTGGAGGAATCACCCCTCCACTTT.

This clone was detected only once. This chain joins TRBV11-2 and TRBJ2-4, with D perhaps TRBD2 (5 bases). The CDR3 is 14 residues long. The V end was cut by 1 base, the J end by 3 bases, with 7 bases between. Germline V gene data show CDR1 as SGHAT and CDR2 as FQNNGV. DNA for the CDR3: TGTGCCAGCAGCTTAGCGCGGGTCAAAAACATTCAGTACTTC. It codes for CASSLARVKNIQYF. Filled out from reference TRBV11-2 and TRBJ2-4, the complete variable domain reads EAGVAQSPRYKIIEKRQSVAFWCNPISGHATLYWYQQILGQGPKLLIQFQNNGVVDDSQLPKDRFSAERLKGVDSTLKIQPAKLEDSAVYLCASSLARVKNIQYFGAGTRLSVL.